The rows below give T cell receptor beta chains drawn from one sample of a study of cytomegalovirus exposure and HLA in healthy donors. Produced via immunoSEQ multiplex PCR; TCRdb's table is partial and in-frame only. The sample lists tens of thousands of clones, over 80% occurring once. The sequenced sample was PBMCs. These receptor sequences come from a man aged 25 to 45 in good health and CMV-seronegative. CDR3s include the opening cysteine and the closing phenylalanine or tryptophan. Fields, in order: clone size, J gene, V gene, D gene, CDR3 protein, CDR3 DNA. The D gene is left open where the match is weak. Clone size, where shown, is once, few, many, or a class for clones that have expanded.

size: few; J: TRBJ1-4; V: TRBV2; D: NA; CDR3: CASQYRVGEKLFF; DNA: TGTGCCAGCCAATACAGGGTGGGTGAAAAACTGTTTTTT
size: once; J: TRBJ2-1; V: TRBV4-3; D: NA; CDR3: CASSQDLTRGSSYNEQFF; DNA: TGCGCCAGCAGCCAAGACCTGACTCGGGGGAGCTCCTACAATGAGCAGTTCTTC
size: NA; J: TRBJ2-3; V: TRBV5-1; D: NA; CDR3: CASSTASDSSTDTQYF; DNA: TGCGCCAGCAGCACCGCTAGCGATTCTAGCACAGATACGCAGTATTTT
size: NA; J: TRBJ2-2; V: TRBV6-5; D: TRBD1; CDR3: CASSLGQGYTGELFF; DNA: TGTGCCAGCAGCCTAGGACAGGGGTACACCGGGGAGCTGTTTTTT
size: NA; J: TRBJ1-5; V: TRBV7-2; D: TRBD1; CDR3: CASEQGAYQPQHF; DNA: TGTGCCAGCGAACAGGGGGCGTATCAGCCCCAGCATTTT
size: once; J: TRBJ2-7; V: TRBV5-1; D: NA; CDR3: CASSLGSFGRVPYEQYF; DNA: TGCGCCAGCAGCTTGGGGAGTTTTGGCAGAGTGCCCTACGAGCAGTACTTC
size: NA; J: TRBJ1-3; V: TRBV6-6; D: NA; CDR3: CASSYPTVGNTIYF; DNA: TGTGCCAGCAGTTACCCAACGGTTGGAAACACCATATATTTT
size: NA; J: TRBJ2-2; V: TRBV11-2; D: TRBD2; CDR3: CASSLFSGGPGSTGELFF; DNA: TGTGCCAGCAGCTTGTTTAGCGGGGGGCCCGGGAGCACCGGGGAGCTGTTTTTT
size: NA; J: TRBJ1-1; V: TRBV6-5; D: TRBD1; CDR3: CASSYTGGVTEAFF; DNA: TGTGCCAGCAGTTACACAGGGGGGGTCACTGAAGCTTTCTTT
size: NA; J: TRBJ1-6; V: TRBV7-9; D: NA; CDR3: CASSPSNSPLHF; DNA: TGTGCCAGCAGCCCCTCGAATTCACCCCTCCACTTT
size: NA; J: TRBJ2-5; V: TRBV9; D: TRBD2; CDR3: CASSLYGGAGEETQYF; DNA: TGTGCCAGCAGCCTCTACGGGGGGGCGGGGGAAGAGACCCAGTACTTC
size: NA; J: TRBJ2-5; V: TRBV27; D: NA; CDR3: CASQANNQETQYF; DNA: TGTGCCAGCCAGGCCAATAACCAAGAGACCCAGTACTTC
size: few; J: TRBJ1-1; V: TRBV30; D: NA; CDR3: CAWGEGVGTEAFF; DNA: TGTGCCTGGGGGGAGGGGGTAGGCACTGAAGCTTTCTTT
size: NA; J: TRBJ1-2; V: TRBV6-1; D: TRBD1; CDR3: CASSWDRYGYTF; DNA: TGTGCCAGCAGTTGGGACAGGTATGGCTACACCTTC
size: NA; J: TRBJ2-7; V: TRBV5-6; D: TRBD1; CDR3: CASSLAWSGGGYEQYF; DNA: TGTGCCAGCAGCTTGGCCTGGTCAGGGGGTGGATACGAGCAGTACTTC
size: NA; J: TRBJ1-5; V: TRBV2; D: TRBD1; CDR3: CASRDETGQGQPQHF; DNA: TGTGCCAGCAGAGACGAGACAGGGCAGGGGCAGCCCCAGCATTTT
size: NA; J: TRBJ2-3; V: TRBV29-1; D: TRBD2; CDR3: CSVQTYSGGATDTQYF; DNA: TGCAGCGTCCAAACCTATAGCGGGGGGGCAACAGATACGCAGTATTTT
size: NA; J: TRBJ2-7; V: TRBV7-2; D: TRBD2; CDR3: CASSYTGTSDGYEQYF; DNA: TGTGCCAGCAGCTATACCGGGACTAGCGATGGGTACGAGCAGTACTTC
size: NA; J: TRBJ2-7; V: TRBV2; D: NA; CDR3: CASSELQRSYEQYF; DNA: TGTGCCAGCAGTGAATTACAGAGAAGCTACGAGCAGTACTTC
size: once; J: TRBJ1-5; V: TRBV7-8; D: NA; CDR3: CASRPGVSNQPQHF; DNA: TGTGCCAGCAGACCAGGGGTTAGCAATCAGCCCCAGCATTTT
size: NA; J: TRBJ2-3; V: TRBV27; D: NA; CDR3: CASSLGSTQYF; DNA: TGTGCCAGCAGTTTGGGCAGTACGCAGTATTTT
size: NA; J: TRBJ2-7; V: TRBV28; D: NA; CDR3: CAARTAYEQYF; DNA: TGTGCCGCCAGAACCGCCTACGAGCAGTACTTC
size: NA; J: TRBJ2-1; V: TRBV30; D: NA; CDR3: CAWDKGQLSNEQFF; DNA: TGTGCCTGGGACAAAGGACAGCTTTCCAATGAGCAGTTCTTC
size: NA; J: TRBJ1-1; V: TRBV7-2; D: TRBD1; CDR3: CASSLTGIVNTGAFF; DNA: TGTGCCAGCAGCTTGACAGGGATTGTGAACACTGGAGCTTTCTTT
size: NA; J: TRBJ2-5; V: TRBV18; D: NA; CDR3: CASSPLRGKETQYF; DNA: TGTGCCAGCTCACCCTTACGGGGGAAAGAGACCCAGTACTTC
size: NA; J: TRBJ2-7; V: TRBV2; D: NA; CDR3: CASSVLTGYEQYF; DNA: TGTGCCAGCAGTGTCTTGACGGGGTACGAGCAGTACTTC
size: NA; J: TRBJ2-7; V: TRBV6-1; D: NA; CDR3: CASRHKTVLAYEQYF; DNA: TGTGCCAGCAGACACAAGACAGTTCTCGCCTACGAGCAGTACTTC
size: NA; J: TRBJ2-7; V: TRBV4-3; D: NA; CDR3: CASSQDGRSYEQYF; DNA: TGCGCCAGCAGCCAAGACGGTCGAAGTTACGAGCAGTACTTC
size: once; J: TRBJ1-3; V: TRBV6-5; D: NA; CDR3: CASSYQASSGNTIYF; DNA: TGTGCCAGCAGTTACCAGGCGAGCTCTGGAAACACCATATATTTT
size: NA; J: TRBJ2-1; V: TRBV30; D: NA; CDR3: CAWSGIGLEQFF; DNA: TGTGCCTGGAGTGGCATCGGACTAGAGCAGTTCTTC
size: NA; J: TRBJ1-1; V: TRBV9; D: NA; CDR3: CASSGGLPYTEAFF; DNA: TGTGCCAGCAGCGGGGGACTCCCGTACACTGAAGCTTTCTTT
size: few; J: TRBJ1-1; V: TRBV7-9; D: NA; CDR3: CASSWSTEAFF; DNA: TGTGCCAGCTCCTGGAGCACTGAAGCTTTCTTT
size: few; J: TRBJ1-1; V: TRBV7-9; D: NA; CDR3: CASSFRRENTEAFF; DNA: TGTGCCAGCAGCTTTAGACGGGAGAACACTGAAGCTTTCTTT
size: once; J: TRBJ2-1; V: TRBV5-6; D: TRBD1; CDR3: CASSLTGTGIHEQFF; DNA: TGTGCCAGCAGCTTGACCGGGACAGGGATTCATGAGCAGTTCTTC
size: NA; J: TRBJ2-3; V: TRBV2; D: TRBD2; CDR3: CASSEGAGAADTQYF; DNA: TGTGCCAGCAGTGAGGGAGCGGGAGCCGCAGATACGCAGTATTTT
size: NA; J: TRBJ2-7; V: TRBV2; D: TRBD1; CDR3: CASSNPVTGDSYEQYF; DNA: TGTGCCAGCAGTAACCCCGTTACAGGGGATTCCTACGAGCAGTACTTC
size: few; J: TRBJ1-1; V: TRBV6-5; D: NA; CDR3: CASSSRRGNTEAFF; DNA: TGTGCCAGCAGTTCAAGGAGGGGGAACACTGAAGCTTTCTTT
size: NA; J: TRBJ1-2; V: TRBV6-1; D: NA; CDR3: CASSEVGEGHGYTF; DNA: TGTGCCAGCAGTGAAGTAGGGGAGGGACATGGCTACACCTTC
size: NA; J: TRBJ2-5; V: TRBV19; D: NA; CDR3: CASSIGHRGETQYF; DNA: TGTGCCAGTAGTATTGGACATAGAGGAGAGACCCAGTACTTC
size: once; J: TRBJ2-5; V: TRBV5-4; D: NA; CDR3: CASSGRRGQETQYF; DNA: TGTGCCAGCTCCGGCAGGAGGGGCCAAGAGACCCAGTACTTC
size: few; J: TRBJ1-4; V: TRBV11-2; D: NA; CDR3: CASSAQQQTDLFF; DNA: TGTGCCAGCAGCGCCCAACAACAAACGGACTTGTTTTTT
size: NA; J: TRBJ1-4; V: TRBV6-5; D: TRBD1; CDR3: CASRSLDRGGKLFF; DNA: TGTGCCAGCAGATCACTGGACAGGGGTGGAAAACTGTTTTTT
size: once; J: TRBJ2-7; V: TRBV18; D: TRBD2; CDR3: CASSLSSGLTYEQYF; DNA: TGTGCCAGCTCACTATCTAGCGGCCTTACCTACGAGCAGTACTTC
size: NA; J: TRBJ2-1; V: TRBV7-2; D: NA; CDR3: CASSFAQGLNEQFF; DNA: TGTGCCAGCAGCTTTGCACAGGGATTGAATGAGCAGTTCTTC
size: NA; J: TRBJ1-2; V: TRBV19; D: TRBD1; CDR3: CASSPATGSAFPYGYTF; DNA: TGTGCCAGTAGTCCCGCGACAGGGAGCGCCTTCCCCTATGGCTACACCTTC
size: NA; J: TRBJ2-7; V: TRBV5-6; D: TRBD2; CDR3: CASSLSGRAGSSYEQYF; DNA: TGTGCCAGCAGCCTAAGCGGGAGGGCCGGGAGCTCCTACGAGCAGTACTTC